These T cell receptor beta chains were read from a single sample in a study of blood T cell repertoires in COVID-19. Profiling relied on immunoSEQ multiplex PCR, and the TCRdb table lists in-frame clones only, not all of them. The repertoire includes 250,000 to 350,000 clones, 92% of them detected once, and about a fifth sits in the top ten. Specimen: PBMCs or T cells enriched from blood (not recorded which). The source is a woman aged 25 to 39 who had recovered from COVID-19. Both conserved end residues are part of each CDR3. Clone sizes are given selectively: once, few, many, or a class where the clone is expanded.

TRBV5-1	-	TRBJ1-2	CASSLGDMAVYGYTF
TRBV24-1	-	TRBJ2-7	CATSGQGQEYAEQYF
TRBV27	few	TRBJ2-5	CASSPRRGVQETQYF
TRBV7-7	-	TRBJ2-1	CASSPLAGGYTEQFF
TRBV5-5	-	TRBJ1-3	CASSGGQGLSGNTIYF
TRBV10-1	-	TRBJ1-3	CASSGGGAAGNTIYF
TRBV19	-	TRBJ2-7	CASSIDRLLGEQYF
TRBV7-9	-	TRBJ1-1	CASSRWDRGSHGEAFF
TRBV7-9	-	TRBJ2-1	CASSTGTSSYNEQFF
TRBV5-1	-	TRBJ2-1	CASSAGLYNEQFF
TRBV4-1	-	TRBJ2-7	CASSLGTSVGAEQYF
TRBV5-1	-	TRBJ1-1	CASSLQGGRSNTEAFF
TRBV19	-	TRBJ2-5	CASGGLAGGKTQYF
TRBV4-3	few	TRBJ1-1	CASSQDQQGRTEAFF
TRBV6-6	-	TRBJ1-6	CASSWDRASYNSPLHF
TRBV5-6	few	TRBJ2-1	CASRAGDEQFF
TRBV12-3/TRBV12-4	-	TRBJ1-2	CASWAQGIYGYTF
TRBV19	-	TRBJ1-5	CASSIGSRGSNQPQHF
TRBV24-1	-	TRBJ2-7	CATSDPGTGTHEQYF
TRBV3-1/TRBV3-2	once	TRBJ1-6	CASSQTEGSSPLHF
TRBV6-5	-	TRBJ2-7	CASSYSGEQYF
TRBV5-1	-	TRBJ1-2	CASSLGTANYGYTF
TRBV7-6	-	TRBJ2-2	CASSFNFLGAAGELFF
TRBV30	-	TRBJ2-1	CAWSVPRLAGYRTFTNNEQFF
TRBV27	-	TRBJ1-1	CASSFLGGWGTEAFF
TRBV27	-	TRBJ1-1	CASTLMGGTTEAFF
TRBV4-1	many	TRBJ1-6	CASSLPTPRGFNSPLHF
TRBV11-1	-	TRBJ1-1	CASSLATAGEAFF
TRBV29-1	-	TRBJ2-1	CSVEPTGIYEQFF
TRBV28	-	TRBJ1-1	CASSLGLVGAFF
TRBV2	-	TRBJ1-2	CASRALYGHYGYTF
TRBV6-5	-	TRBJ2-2	CASSYSSTGELFF
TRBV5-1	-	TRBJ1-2	CASSPGQGVITGYTF
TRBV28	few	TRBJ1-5	CASTKDRGNQPQHF
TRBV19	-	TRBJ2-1	CARPQGVPYNEQFF
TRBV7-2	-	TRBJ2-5	CASSSQGAGGETQYF
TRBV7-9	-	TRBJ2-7	CASSLLPAYEQYF
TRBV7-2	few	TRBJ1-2	CASSSSPDYGYTF
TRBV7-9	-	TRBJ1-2	CASSAGDSHGYTF
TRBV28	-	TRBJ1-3	CASSLYSSGNTIYF
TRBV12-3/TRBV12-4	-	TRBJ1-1	CASRTQGMRAFF
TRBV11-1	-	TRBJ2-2	CASSLSAGGDTGELFF
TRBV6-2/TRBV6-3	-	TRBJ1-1	CASSYSGTGSWNTEAFF
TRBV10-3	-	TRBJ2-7	CAISWDRDYEQYF